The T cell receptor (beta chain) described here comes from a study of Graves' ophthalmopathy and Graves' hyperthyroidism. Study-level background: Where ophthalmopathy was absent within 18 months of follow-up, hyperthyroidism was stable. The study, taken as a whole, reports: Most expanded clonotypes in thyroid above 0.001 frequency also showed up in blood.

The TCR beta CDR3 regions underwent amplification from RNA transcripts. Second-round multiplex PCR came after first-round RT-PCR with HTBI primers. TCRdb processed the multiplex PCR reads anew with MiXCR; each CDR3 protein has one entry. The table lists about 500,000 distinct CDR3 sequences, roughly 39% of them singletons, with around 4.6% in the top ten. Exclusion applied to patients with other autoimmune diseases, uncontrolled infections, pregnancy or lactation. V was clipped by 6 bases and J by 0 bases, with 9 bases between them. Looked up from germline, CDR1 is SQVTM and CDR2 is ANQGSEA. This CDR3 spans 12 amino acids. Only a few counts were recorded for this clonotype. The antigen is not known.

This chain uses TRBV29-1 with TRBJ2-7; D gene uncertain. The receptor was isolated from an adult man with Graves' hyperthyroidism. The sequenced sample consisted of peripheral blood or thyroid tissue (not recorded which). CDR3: CSVTRTSYEQYF. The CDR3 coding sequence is TGCAGCGTGACCAGGACCTCCTACGAGCAGTACTTC.